These 27 T cell receptor beta chains were all obtained from the same sample, sequenced in a study of T cell changes during pregnancy in multiple sclerosis. The protocol was immunoSEQ multiplex PCR, while the TCRdb copy is restricted to in-frame clones and leaves out a portion. The repertoire includes approximately 18,000 clones, approximately 87% of them detected once, and roughly 12% sits in the top ten. The sample here was CD8+ T cells from peripheral blood mononuclear cells, taken in the third trimester of pregnancy. These receptors were obtained from a female donor in good health, enrolled as a control in a pregnancy study.

For the CDR3, the DNA is TGTGCCAGCAGTTTAAGCGGCGGATACACAGATACGCAGTATTTT. This gives the protein CASSLSGGYTDTQYF. The chain couples TRBV28 to TRBJ2-3, with D tentatively TRBD2 (5 bases). V was clipped by 2 bases and J by 2 bases, with 11 bases between them. Germline CDR1 is MDHEN and CDR2 is SYDVKM. CDR3 length equals 15 residues.

This clone was found once. The chain employs TRBV14 and TRBJ2-7; possible D gene TRBD2, 6 bases. The V gene lost 10 bases and the J gene lost 0 bases, with 13 bases spanning the gap. Germline V gives CDR1 SGHDN, CDR2 FVKESK. The CDR3 spans 13 residues. The CDR3 DNA reads TGTGCCACCTCCCCGGGGGTCTCCTACGAGCAGTACTTC. Encoded protein: CATSPGVSYEQYF.

The DNA for the CDR3 is TGTGCCAGCAGCTCAAGGACAGGGGAGTCCTATAATTCACCCCTCCACTTT. Its translation is CASSSRTGESYNSPLHF. The chain has TRBV5-6 and TRBJ1-6; TRBD1 agrees at 9 bases. The CDR3 loop spans 17 amino acids. Germline V lookup: CDR1 SGHDT, CDR2 YYEEEE. Unmatched junction bases numbered 5, after V lost 3 bases and J lost 1 base.

The chain employs TRBV19 and TRBJ2-3, with 13 bases fitting TRBD2. The CDR3 runs 17 residues. Germline lookup yields CDR1 LNHDA and CDR2 SQIVND (reference sequence). Unmatched junction bases numbered 8, after V lost 5 bases and J lost 3 bases. As DNA, the CDR3 is TGTGCCAGTAGTGGAACTAGCGGGGGGGCCAAAACAGATACGCAGTATTTT. Protein sequence: CASSGTSGGAKTDTQYF.

This clone turned up a few times. The chain has TRBV7-3 and TRBJ2-2; D ambiguous. CDR3 size: 13 residues. Trimming stripped 5 bases from V and 1 base from J, with 5 bases between. The germline CDR1 and CDR2 sequences are SGHTA and FQGTGA. The CDR3 bases are TGTGCCAGCAGCCCCATGAACACCGGGGAGCTGTTTTTT. This codes for CASSPMNTGELFF.

J is TRBJ2-1 and V is TRBV5-4; maybe TRBD1 (5 bases). V lost 0 bases to trimming and J lost 10 bases, with 11 bases between them. This CDR3 has 13 residues. Germline lookup yields CDR1 SGHNT and CDR2 YYREEE (reference sequence). Here the CDR3 reads CASSLGGLREQFF. In nucleotides, the CDR3 is TGTGCCAGCAGCTTGGGGGGCCTGCGGGAGCAGTTCTTC.

This chain connects TRBV27 to TRBJ2-2, with D hard to call. Trimming shortened V by 5 bases and J by 2 bases, and 3 bases separated the two germline ends. This CDR3 has 12 residues. Germline CDR1 is MNHEY and CDR2 is SMNVEV (reference sequence). The CDR3 here is CASSPNTGELFF. The CDR3 coding sequence is TGTGCCAGCAGTCCTAACACCGGGGAGCTGTTTTTT.

This clone appeared once. This chain connects TRBV5-6 to TRBJ1-3; no definite D call. CDR1 is SGHDT, CDR2 YYEEEE, per germline. Trimming removed 5 bases at V and 0 bases at J, with 9 bases between. The CDR3 length is 14 residues. The CDR3 sequence is CASRPGSSGNTIYF. The CDR3 coding sequence is TGTGCCAGCAGACCCGGGAGCTCTGGAAACACCATATATTTT.

The rearrangement links TRBV10-3 to TRBJ2-1; perhaps TRBD2 as D (6 bases). Per germline, CDR1 ENHRY and CDR2 SYGVKD. Trimming shortened V by 7 bases and J by 8 bases, and 18 bases separated the two germline ends. CDR3 length: 14 residues. Here the CDR3 DNA reads TGTGCCATCATGCCCGGGACTCCTGGGTATGAGCAGTTCTTC. Translating gives CAIMPGTPGYEQFF.

This chain links TRBV7-6 with TRBJ2-3; D is perhaps TRBD2 (7 bases). V lost 4 bases and J 2 bases, leaving 16 bases between the germline ends. Germline V gene data show CDR1 as SGHVS and CDR2 as FNYEAQ. The CDR3 extends over 16 amino acids. CDR3 region: CASSSRGAESTDTQYF. CDR3 nucleotides: TGTGCCAGCAGCTCTCGGGGGGCGGAATCCACAGATACGCAGTATTTT.

The V gene is TRBV30, the J gene TRBJ1-5; D is unclear. The ends were cut back, 0 bases at V and 7 bases at J, with 10 bases in the middle. Germline V gene data show CDR1 as GTSNPN and CDR2 as SVGIG (reference sequence). The CDR3 runs 13 residues. Here the CDR3 reads CAWSVEGWQPQHF. The CDR3 nucleotides are TGTGCCTGGAGTGTGGAGGGATGGCAGCCCCAGCATTTT.

This rearrangement joins TRBV4-3 to TRBJ1-2; maybe TRBD1 (6 bases). This CDR3 contains 17 residues. V was cut by 1 base and J by 7 bases, with 22 bases left in between. Per the germline V gene, CDR1 is LGHNA and CDR2 is YSLEER. CDR3 DNA sequence: TGCGCCAGCAGCCAAGTCGGGGAGCCCGACAGGCCTTCTGGCTACACCTTC. Amino acid sequence: CASSQVGEPDRPSGYTF.

The rearrangement joins TRBV29-1 to TRBJ2-2; 10 bases are shared with TRBD1. Per germline, CDR1 SQVTM and CDR2 ANQGSEA. The CDR3 runs 14 residues. Trimming removed 5 bases from V and 2 bases from J; junction bases left unmatched: 2. The CDR3 here is CSVWTGGNTGELFF. CDR3 nucleotide sequence: TGCAGCGTTTGGACAGGGGGTAACACCGGGGAGCTGTTTTTT.

This chain links TRBV5-6 with TRBJ2-5, with 8 bases lining up with TRBD2. This CDR3 has 15 amino acids. Germline V gene lookup returns CDR1 SGHDT and CDR2 YYEEEE. The junction had 9 bases not matched to a gene; V was cut back by 4 bases and J by 4 bases. In DNA form, the CDR3 reads TGTGCCAGCAGCGAGACGGGAGGGGGGCGAGAGACCCAGTACTTC. Protein product: CASSETGGGRETQYF.

The V gene is TRBV27, the J gene TRBJ2-1, with D unresolved. This CDR3 has 14 amino acids. CDR1 and CDR2 from the germline V gene are MNHEY and SMNVEV (reference sequence). Deletions cut 1 base from V and 5 bases from J, with 9 bases between. CDR3 protein: CASSLLKQDNEQFF. CDR3 nucleotide sequence: TGTGCCAGCAGTTTATTGAAGCAGGACAATGAGCAGTTCTTC.

This chain connects TRBV29-1 to TRBJ1-2; a weak D match, TRBD1 (6 bases). Germline V gene lookup returns CDR1 SQVTM and CDR2 ANQGSEA. V lost 5 bases and J 1 base, leaving 20 bases between the germline ends. The CDR3 sequence is 16 residues long. CDR3 coding DNA: TGCAGCGTTAACCACTACAGGGAAAGGGGTAACTATGGCTACACCTTC. Translation gives CSVNHYRERGNYGYTF.

V usage is TRBV6-4 and J usage is TRBJ2-3; tentative D call: TRBD1 (5 bases). V lost 3 bases and J lost 1, with 8 bases in between. The CDR3 loop spans 14 amino acids. Germline V CDR1 and CDR2: MRHNA, SNTAGT. The CDR3 loop reads CASSEVGGTDTQYF. CDR3 nucleotides: TGTGCCAGCAGTGAGGTAGGGGGCACAGATACGCAGTATTTT.

The genes are TRBV4-2 and TRBJ2-5; 12 nucleotides align to TRBD1. This CDR3 has 16 residues. Germline CDR1 is LGHNA and CDR2 is YNFKEQ. J was trimmed by 4 bases and V by 0 bases; bases with no gene match: 3. Here the CDR3 DNA reads TGTGCCAGCAGCCAAGATGGGACAGGGGGCGCAGAGACCCAGTACTTC. Translating gives CASSQDGTGGAETQYF.

The chain combines TRBV9 with TRBJ2-3; 8 bases map to TRBD2. The CDR3 is 16 amino acids. J was trimmed by 0 bases and V by 4 bases; bases with no gene match: 7. CDR1 and CDR2 (germline): SGDLS, YYNGEE. This chain's CDR3 is CASSPRGGPSTDTQYF. The DNA for the CDR3 is TGTGCCAGCAGCCCCCGCGGGGGGCCTAGCACAGATACGCAGTATTTT.

This clone is judged large. This chain uses TRBV6-4 with TRBJ2-6; 9 nucleotides align to TRBD1. From germline, CDR1 is MRHNA and CDR2 SNTAGT. The CDR3 is 15 residues long. The ends lost 4 bases at V and 2 bases at J; junction bases unmatched: 0. The CDR3 nucleotides are TGTGCCAGCAGTGGACAGGGGGCTGGGGCCAACGTCCTGACTTTC. This gives the protein CASSGQGAGANVLTF.

This rearrangement joins TRBV9 to TRBJ2-3; no clear D gene. V lost 3 bases to trimming and J lost 2 bases, with 4 bases between them. Germline lookup yields CDR1 SGDLS and CDR2 YYNGEE. This CDR3 has 12 amino acids. The CDR3 loop is CASSGDTDTQYF. CDR3 nucleotides: TGTGCCAGCAGCGGAGACACAGATACGCAGTATTTT.

This clone was seen just once. CDR3 amino acids: CASSLSLAGPQETQYF. The CDR3 region has the DNA TGTGCCAGCAGTTTATCACTAGCGGGGCCTCAAGAGACCCAGTACTTC. V gene TRBV28 combines with J gene TRBJ2-5, with 10 positions matching TRBD2. This CDR3 has 16 residues. The V gene end was trimmed by 1 base and the J gene end by 2 bases; junction bases not matched to a gene: 4. Germline assignment: CDR1 MDHEN and CDR2 SYDVKM.

The rearrangement joins TRBV28 to TRBJ1-1; D perhaps matches TRBD1 (6 bases). The length of the CDR3 is 14 residues. The ends were cut back, 6 bases at V and 2 bases at J, with 13 bases in the middle. Per the germline V gene, CDR1 is MDHEN and CDR2 is SYDVKM. In DNA form, the CDR3 reads TGTGCCAGCAGCAGCAGGGGCCTTAACACTGAAGCTTTCTTT. Residues: CASSSRGLNTEAFF.

The rearrangement joins TRBV7-8 to TRBJ1-6; 8 positions agree with TRBD1. Germline V lookup: CDR1 SGHVS, CDR2 FQNEAQ. Trimming removed 0 bases from V and 8 bases from J; junction bases left unmatched: 6. This CDR3 has 16 amino acids. In DNA form, the CDR3 reads TGTGCCAGCAGCTTAGCCGACAGGGGCGGTTATTCACCCCTCCACTTT. Translated, it gives CASSLADRGGYSPLHF.

This chain joins TRBV27 and TRBJ2-7; possible D gene TRBD2, 5 bases. Germline V gives CDR1 MNHEY, CDR2 SMNVEV (reference sequence). V lost 2 bases and J 2 bases, leaving 7 bases between the germline ends. The CDR3 has 13 residues. CDR3 DNA: TGTGCCAGCAGTTTAGTGGGAGCCTACGAGCAGTACTTC. Its protein product is CASSLVGAYEQYF.

V usage is TRBV15 and J usage is TRBJ2-3; D is perhaps TRBD1 (7 bases). The CDR3 has 14 amino acids. V lost 3 bases and J lost 5, with 12 bases in between. CDR1 is LNHNV and CDR2 is YYDKDF in the germline V gene (reference sequence). As DNA, the CDR3 is TGTGCCACCAGCAGGGCAGGGGGGATAGATACGCAGTATTTT. It yields the protein CATSRAGGIDTQYF.

The chain uses TRBV4-1 and TRBJ2-1; 14 bases fit TRBD2. The trim removed 2 bases at V and 8 bases at J, leaving 5 bases unmatched. Germline values: CDR1 MGHRA, CDR2 YSYEKL. The CDR3 sequence is 16 residues long. Here the CDR3 reads CASSQRLAGGPDEQFF. The DNA of the CDR3 is TGCGCCAGCAGCCAACGACTAGCGGGGGGGCCCGATGAGCAGTTCTTC.